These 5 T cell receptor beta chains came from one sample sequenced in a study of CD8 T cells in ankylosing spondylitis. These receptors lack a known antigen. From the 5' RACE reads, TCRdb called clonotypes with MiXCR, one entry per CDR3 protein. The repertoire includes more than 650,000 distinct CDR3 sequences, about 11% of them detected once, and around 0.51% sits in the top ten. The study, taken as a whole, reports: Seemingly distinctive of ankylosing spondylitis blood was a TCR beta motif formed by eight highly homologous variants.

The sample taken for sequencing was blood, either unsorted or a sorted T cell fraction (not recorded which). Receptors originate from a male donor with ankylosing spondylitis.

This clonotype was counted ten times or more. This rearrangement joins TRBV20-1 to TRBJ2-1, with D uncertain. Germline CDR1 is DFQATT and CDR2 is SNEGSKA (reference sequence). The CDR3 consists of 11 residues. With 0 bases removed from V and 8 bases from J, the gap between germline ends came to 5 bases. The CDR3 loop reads CSARDMHEQFF. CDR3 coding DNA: TGCAGTGCTAGAGATATGCATGAGCAGTTCTTC.

The CDR3 loop is CASSFPTGAKVSGANVLTF. The CDR3 DNA reads TGTGCCAGCAGCTTTCCAACAGGGGCCAAGGTCTCTGGGGCCAACGTCCTGACTTTC. This rearrangement joins TRBV9 to TRBJ2-6; 7 bases align to TRBD1. The V gene end was trimmed by 4 bases and the J gene end by 0 bases; junction bases not matched to a gene: 13. CDR3 length equals 19 residues. Per the germline V gene, CDR1 is SGDLS and CDR2 is YYNGEE. Full variable domain (remainder filled in from reference TRBV9 and TRBJ2-6): DSGVTQTPKHLITATGQRVTLRCSPRSGDLSVYWYQQSLDQGLQFLIQYYNGEERAKGNILERFSAQQFPDLHSELNLSSLELGDSALYFCASSFPTGAKVSGANVLTFGAGSRLTVL.

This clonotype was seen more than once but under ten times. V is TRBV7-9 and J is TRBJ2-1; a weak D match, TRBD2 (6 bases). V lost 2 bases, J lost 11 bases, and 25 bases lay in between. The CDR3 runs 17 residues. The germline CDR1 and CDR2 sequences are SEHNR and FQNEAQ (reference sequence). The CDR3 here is CASSLRAGGIAVGKQFF. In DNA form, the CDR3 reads TGTGCCAGCAGCTTAAGGGCCGGGGGAATTGCCGTTGGGAAGCAGTTCTTC.

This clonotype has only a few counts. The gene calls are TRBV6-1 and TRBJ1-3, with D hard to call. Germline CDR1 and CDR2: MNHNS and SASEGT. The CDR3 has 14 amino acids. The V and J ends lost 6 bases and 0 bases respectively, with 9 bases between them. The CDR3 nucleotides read TGTGCCAGCAGCCCCTTCTACTCTGGAAACACCATATATTTT. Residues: CASSPFYSGNTIYF.

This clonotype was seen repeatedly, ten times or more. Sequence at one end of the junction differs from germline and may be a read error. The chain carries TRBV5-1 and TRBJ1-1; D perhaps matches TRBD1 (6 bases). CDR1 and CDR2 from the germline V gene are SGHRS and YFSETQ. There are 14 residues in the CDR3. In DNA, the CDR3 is TGTGCCAGCAGCTTAGCGACAGGGAACACTGAAGCTTTCTTT. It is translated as CASSLATGNTEAFF.